The next 4 T cell receptor beta chains were all read from a single sample in a study of blood T cell repertoires in COVID-19 (dated by TCRdb to 2020 to 2022). Library generation was performed with the immunoSEQ multiplex PCR assay. Held by TCRdb, this immuneACCESS table contains in-frame sequences only and omits some clones. Under half of the omission traces to an unresolved V gene where checked; the cause of the rest is unknown. The sample table lists some 490,000 clones, approximately 86% of them with a count of one. Clones ranked in the top ten supply around 8% of the sample. Sequenced material: PBMCs or T cells enriched from blood (not recorded which). Receptors were obtained from a woman aged 55-69 years who had recovered from COVID-19.

The genes are TRBV27 and TRBJ2-4; TRBD1 might be the D (5 bases). The CDR3 is made up of 14 amino acids. CDR1 is MNHEY, CDR2 SMNVEV, per germline (reference sequence). V shed 6 bases and J shed 7 bases, with 16 bases lying between them. CDR3 amino acids: CASSLWGPQNIQYF. The CDR3 coding sequence is TGTGCCAGCAGCCTATGGGGCCCTCAGAACATTCAGTACTTC.

V and J are TRBV25-1 and TRBJ1-1, with a tentative D call TRBD1 (6 bases). The CDR3 runs 15 residues. The V and J ends lost 2 bases and 0 bases respectively, with 10 bases between them. Germline V CDR1 and CDR2: MGHDK, SYGVNS. The chain's CDR3 is CASSEGAGVNTEAFF. The DNA for the CDR3 is TGTGCCAGCAGTGAAGGGGCAGGGGTGAACACTGAAGCTTTCTTT. Combining the CDR3 with reference TRBV25-1 and TRBJ1-1 gives the whole variable domain EADIYQTPRYLVIGTGKKITLECSQTMGHDKMYWYQQDPGMELHLIHYSYGVNSTEKGDLSSESTVSRIRTEHFPLTLESARPSHTSQYLCASSEGAGVNTEAFFGQGTRLTVV.

This clone was counted a single time. The chain couples TRBV28 to TRBJ1-2, with 10 bases aligning to TRBD1. Germline-derived CDR1 and CDR2 are MDHEN and SYDVKM. The CDR3 runs to 15 residues. V was pared by 3 bases and J by 3 bases, with 4 bases of the junction left unmatched. The CDR3 protein is CASSLTGGEDYGYTF. The CDR3 coding sequence is TGTGCCAGCAGTTTGACAGGGGGCGAAGACTATGGCTACACCTTC.

The chain combines TRBV10-3 with TRBJ2-7; 7 positions agree with TRBD1. The V gene's germline CDR1 is ENHRY and CDR2 SYGVKD. The CDR3 runs to 13 residues. V lost 6 bases and J lost 6; bases outside the gene matches: 8. CDR3 sequence (DNA): TGTGCCATCAGAGACAGGGTGGTAGGCGAGCAGTACGTC. Its translation is CAIRDRVVGEQYV.